The TCR beta chain under discussion was sequenced for a study of T cell repertoires in cytomegalovirus infection. Study in general: Indicated by public TCR beta signatures were CMV infection and matching HLA type. Study findings and constraints: Of the TCR beta families, the public ones yielded a cumulative frequency that identified carriers of CMV plus the relevant HLA. CMV-specific HLA-C-restricted TCR beta clonotypes dominated the ex vivo response.

TCRdb independently ran MiXCR on the reads; one entry per CDR3 protein. The repertoire holds hundreds of thousands of distinct CDR3 sequences, with roughly a third as singletons. Points on this clonotype: No antigen is known for it.

The CDR3 consists of 15 residues. Germline V lookup: CDR1 DFQATT, CDR2 SNEGSKA (reference sequence). The V segment lost 5 bases and the J segment 2 bases; nucleotides outside the gene matches: 8. The origin of this receptor is a human donor in good health (CMV status not recorded). Some clones in this sample may be carry-over from other donors' samples. The rearrangement joins TRBV20-1 to TRBJ2-3; 9 bases map to TRBD2. Sequencing used cultured PBMCs, obtained from culture after CMV antigen stimulation. The CDR3 DNA reads as TGCAGTGCTGCAGTGCCTAGCGGGAACACAGATACGCAGTATTTT. It specifies CSAAVPSGNTDTQYF.